These 16 T cell receptor beta chains were sequenced from one sample in a study of shared clonotypes between healthy human individuals. Profiling relied on immunoSEQ multiplex PCR, and the TCRdb table lists in-frame clones only, not all of them. The data hold approximately 810,000 clones, with 80% to 95% observed a single time. The naive CD8 population came from CD45RO-negative cells selected for CCR7, without terminally differentiated effector memory CD45RA+ cells. Sequencing used naive CD8+ T cells sorted from blood. Receptors were obtained from a man younger than 40 in good health.

This sequence joins TRBV6-1 and TRBJ1-1, with TRBD1 as a possible D gene (5 bases). CDR1 and CDR2 from the germline V gene are MNHNS and SASEGT. CDR3 size: 13 residues. CDR3 sequence: CATSIGGYTEAFF. The DNA of the CDR3 is TGTGCGACGAGTATCGGGGGGTACACTGAAGCTTTCTTT.

The gene calls are TRBV28 and TRBJ2-7, with no clear D. This CDR3 is built from 14 residues. The germline V gene encodes CDR1 MDHEN and CDR2 SYDVKM. V was trimmed by 3 bases and J by 0 bases, leaving 9 bases between them. CDR3 DNA sequence: TGTGCCAGCAGTTTGGACCGGGTCTCCTACGAGCAGTACTTC. It encodes CASSLDRVSYEQYF.

The rearrangement joins TRBV29-1 to TRBJ1-1, with D hard to call. This CDR3 has 13 residues. Trimming shortened V by 2 bases and J by 4 bases, and 11 bases separated the two germline ends. CDR1 is SQVTM and CDR2 is ANQGSEA in the germline V gene. This chain's CDR3 is CSVETGDGTEAFF. The CDR3 bases are TGCAGCGTTGAAACCGGTGATGGCACTGAAGCTTTCTTT.

The V and J genes are TRBV29-1 and TRBJ2-1, with 9 bases identical to TRBD2. Germline V gene data show CDR1 as SQVTM and CDR2 as ANQGSEA. Losses at the gene ends were 5 bases for V and 0 bases for J; bases not matched to a gene: 11. This CDR3 contains 17 residues. The CDR3 DNA sequence: TGCAGCGTTATTGGACTAGCGACACAGAGCTCCTACAATGAGCAGTTCTTC. Its protein is CSVIGLATQSSYNEQFF.

The V and J genes are TRBV19 and TRBJ2-7, with a weak D call TRBD1 (6 bases). This CDR3 region has 13 residues. V lost 6 bases, J lost 3 bases, and 12 bases lay in between. Germline lookup yields CDR1 LNHDA and CDR2 SQIVND (reference sequence). The chain's CDR3 is CASSAQGGYEQYF. For the CDR3, the DNA is TGTGCCAGTAGCGCACAGGGTGGCTACGAGCAGTACTTC. The full variable domain, in which reference TRBV19 and TRBJ2-7 provide the parts outside the CDR3, is DGGITQSPKYLFRKEGQNVTLSCEQNLNHDAMYWYRQDPGQGLRLIYYSQIVNDFQKGDIAEGYSVSREKKESFPLTVTSAQKNPTAFYLCASSAQGGYEQYFGPGTRLTVT.

This chain connects TRBV7-6 to TRBJ2-1; no reliable D call. CDR1 is SGHVS and CDR2 is FNYEAQ in the germline V gene. V was pared by 0 bases and J by 12 bases, with 18 bases between. The length of the CDR3 is 15 residues. The CDR3 region is CASSLAFGQAKMQFF. CDR3 nucleotides: TGTGCCAGCAGCTTAGCTTTCGGGCAGGCTAAGATGCAGTTCTTC.

This clone appeared a few times. The rearrangement links TRBV10-3 to TRBJ2-5; TRBD1 matches at 7 bases. CDR3 length: 13 residues. Germline V lookup: CDR1 ENHRY, CDR2 SYGVKD. V lost 11 bases to trimming and J lost 5 bases; unmatched junction nucleotides: 11. The CDR3 loop reads CAAGTVGGETQYF. As DNA, the CDR3 is TGTGCCGCCGGGACAGTAGGCGGTGAGACCCAGTACTTC.

The chain uses TRBV7-9 and TRBJ2-4, with 7 bases identical to TRBD1. Per the germline V gene, CDR1 is SEHNR and CDR2 is FQNEAQ (reference sequence). The CDR3 is made up of 17 amino acids. With 1 base clipped from V and 7 bases from J, the junction kept 13 bases outside the gene matches. The DNA of the CDR3 is TGTGCCAGCAGCTTAGAAGGACGGAGGACAGGTTTGAACATTCAGTACTTC. It codes for CASSLEGRRTGLNIQYF. Full variable domain (missing parts from reference TRBV7-9 and TRBJ2-4): DTGVSQNPRHKITKRGQNVTFRCDPISEHNRLYWYRQTLGQGPEFLTYFQNEAQLEKSRLLSDRFSAERPKGSFSTLEIQRTEQGDSAMYLCASSLEGRRTGLNIQYFGAGTRLSVL.

In its sample, this clone was seen once. J is TRBJ1-1 and V is TRBV15; 11 nucleotides line up with TRBD1. The V gene's germline CDR1 is LNHNV and CDR2 YYDKDF (reference sequence). CDR3 length: 18 residues. V lost 3 bases to trimming and J lost 2 bases; unmatched junction nucleotides: 11. The CDR3 DNA is TGTGCCACCAGCAGCTCAATCGTTGGACAGGGGGCAAACACTGAAGCTTTCTTT. The encoded protein is CATSSSIVGQGANTEAFF.

The DNA for the CDR3 is TGTGCCACCGCAAGCGGGTGGGAGCACAATGAGCAGTTCTTC. Amino acids: CATASGWEHNEQFF. This chain joins TRBV15 and TRBJ2-1; D possibly corresponds to TRBD2 (6 bases). The length of the CDR3 is 14 residues. Germline V gives CDR1 LNHNV, CDR2 YYDKDF (reference sequence). Between the trimmed V and J ends, which lost 8 bases and 5 bases, there was a span of 16 bases.

The J gene is TRBJ2-7, the V gene TRBV7-9; D remains unclear. CDR1 and CDR2 from the germline V gene are SEHNR and FQNEAQ (reference sequence). The CDR3 length is 13 residues. Trimming took 5 bases from V and 5 from J, leaving 13 bases between them. In nucleotides, the CDR3 is TGTGCCAGCAGCCCCCCTCTCTCTCACGAGCAGTACTTC. Translating gives CASSPPLSHEQYF.

This CDR3 is CATSRGDRAEPPYGYTF. The CDR3 coding sequence is TGTGCCACCAGCAGAGGCGACAGGGCCGAACCTCCTTATGGCTACACCTTC. The rearrangement uses TRBV15 and TRBJ1-2; TRBD1 agrees at 7 bases. Germline lookup yields CDR1 LNHNV and CDR2 YYDKDF (reference sequence). J gave up 5 bases and V 1 base, and 13 bases lay outside the gene matches. The CDR3 consists of 17 residues.

CDR3 in amino acids: CASSFSGSDTGELFF. DNA of the CDR3: TGCGCCAGCAGTTTTAGCGGGAGTGACACCGGGGAGCTGTTTTTT. The chain is built from TRBV5-1 and TRBJ2-2, with 9 bases that match TRBD2. J gave up 3 bases and V 5 bases, and 5 bases lay outside the gene matches. CDR1 is SGHRS and CDR2 is YFSETQ in the germline V gene. This CDR3 comprises 15 residues.

The chain employs TRBV6-1 and TRBJ1-4; TRBD1 is a possible D gene (5 bases). Between the trimmed V and J ends, which lost 3 bases and 7 bases, there was a span of 9 bases. CDR1 and CDR2 from the germline V gene are MNHNS and SASEGT. CDR3 length: 13 amino acids. This CDR3 is CASSDPRGEKLFF. CDR3 bases: TGTGCCAGCAGTGACCCTAGGGGTGAAAAACTGTTTTTT.

This rearrangement joins TRBV11-2 to TRBJ2-7, with D tentatively TRBD1 (6 bases). The germline V gene encodes CDR1 SGHAT and CDR2 FQNNGV. V dropped 3 bases and J dropped 4 bases, with 10 bases sitting between them. CDR3 size: 13 residues. CDR3 sequence (DNA): TGTGCCAGCAGCTTCACGACAGGTTACGAGCAGTACTTC. Amino acid sequence: CASSFTTGYEQYF.

The V gene is TRBV2, the J gene TRBJ2-3, with D possibly matching TRBD2 (6 bases). The CDR3 has 14 amino acids. Trimming shortened V by 7 bases and J by 5 bases, and 16 bases separated the two germline ends. Germline loops: CDR1 SNHLY, CDR2 FYNNEI. The CDR3 nucleotides are TGTGCCAGCAAGCCCGGAGCTAGCGTAGATACGCAGTATTTT. Its protein product is CASKPGASVDTQYF.